This T cell receptor beta chain derives from a study of blood T cells in healthy people across ages. Study observations and caveats: Estimates of total diversity, which came from one million sequenced T cells, were considered to be underestimates. Researchers report that TCR beta diversity correlated strongly with naive T cell percentage.

Caucasian, healthy and from Russia, the donors were aged between about 6 and 90. Researchers collected about 9.6 milliliters of peripheral blood from every single donor. This clonotype appeared a few times. The antigen is not known. The ends were cut back, 3 bases at V and 4 bases at J, with 12 bases in the middle. Germline CDR1 is DFQATT and CDR2 is SNEGSKA (reference sequence). The CDR3 covers 13 residues. Next came a second PCR, run for roughly 7 to 12 cycles, which used a sample-barcoded 5' primer along with a J-beta primer mix. From the 5' RACE reads, TCRdb called clonotypes with MiXCR, one entry per CDR3 protein. The sample consists of hundreds of thousands of distinct CDR3 sequences, under 25% of them appearing once.

This chain uses TRBV20-1 with TRBJ1-2, with a tentative D call TRBD1 (5 bases). This TCR came from a man between 65 and 85 years old in good health. The sequencing sample was made of blood. CDR3 nucleotide sequence: TGCAGTGCTAGGCAGGGACTGGGCTATGGCTACACCTTC. Its protein is CSARQGLGYGYTF.